A single sample gave rise to the 10 T cell receptor beta chains below, sequenced in a study of beta chain features in type 1 diabetes. Expressed TCRB transcripts got sequenced, as all isolated RNA was reverse transcribed. TCRdb's table, derived via immunoSEQ multiplex PCR, lists solely in-frame clones and lacks some. The sample has about 320,000 clones, about 15% seen once. What was sequenced was central memory CD4+ T cells from blood. The receptors come from a man aged 25-45 years in good health.

This clone was seen a handful of times. The chain joins TRBV7-9 to TRBJ1-1, with D uncertain. Germline-derived CDR1 and CDR2 are SEHNR and FQNEAQ (reference sequence). The V gene lost 1 base and the J gene lost 4 bases, with 10 bases spanning the gap. The CDR3 length is 14 residues. CDR3 sequence: CASSLGNLGTEAFF. CDR3 in DNA: TGTGCCAGCAGCTTAGGAAACTTAGGCACTGAAGCTTTCTTT. Combining the CDR3 with reference TRBV7-9 and TRBJ1-1 gives the whole variable domain DTGVSQNPRHKITKRGQNVTFRCDPISEHNRLYWYRQTLGQGPEFLTYFQNEAQLEKSRLLSDRFSAERPKGSFSTLEIQRTEQGDSAMYLCASSLGNLGTEAFFGQGTRLTVV.

This clone has more than one count but fewer than ten. The rearrangement uses TRBV7-2 and TRBJ1-2; 7 positions match TRBD1. The CDR3 sequence is 13 residues long. Germline V gives CDR1 SGHTA, CDR2 FQGNSA. V lost 5 bases, J lost 3 bases, and 3 bases stayed unmatched. The CDR3 DNA sequence: TGTGCCAGCAGCCAGAGGGGGCACTATGGCTACACCTTC. Translation gives CASSQRGHYGYTF.

The chain combines TRBV6-1 with TRBJ2-3; D unclear. Trimming took off 4 bases at V and 2 bases at J, with 7 bases between the two ends. The germline gives CDR1 MNHNS, CDR2 SASEGT. The CDR3 runs 13 residues. CDR3 sequence: CASSVTNTDTQYF. CDR3 bases: TGTGCCAGCAGTGTTACTAACACAGATACGCAGTATTTT.

This clone was detected many times. The V gene is TRBV14, the J gene TRBJ1-1; TRBD1 is a possible D gene (5 bases). Germline lookup yields CDR1 SGHDN and CDR2 FVKESK. Trimming removed 1 base at V and 3 bases at J, with 12 bases between. CDR3 length: 15 amino acids. The CDR3 reads CASSQVGVVDTEAFF. The CDR3 DNA reads as TGTGCCAGCAGCCAAGTAGGGGTGGTGGACACTGAAGCTTTCTTT.

V gene TRBV5-6 combines with J gene TRBJ2-7; possibly TRBD2 for D (6 bases). The germline V gene encodes CDR1 SGHDT and CDR2 YYEEEE. Deletions cut 5 bases from V and 4 bases from J, with 13 bases between. The CDR3 spans 13 residues. The CDR3 region has the DNA TGTGCCAGCAGGTCAACGGGGACTTACGAGCAGTACTTC. Translated: CASRSTGTYEQYF.

This clone was seen only a few times. CDR3 nucleotide sequence: TGTGCCAGCAGCTTAGCGAGGGCTAACAATGAGCAGTTCTTC. Translated: CASSLARANNEQFF. The rearrangement joins TRBV7-2 to TRBJ2-1; tentative D call: TRBD2 (5 bases). The CDR3 consists of 14 residues. Germline V lookup: CDR1 SGHTA, CDR2 FQGNSA. The V end lost 0 bases, the J end lost 5 bases, and 8 bases lay between the germline ends.

The chain has TRBV11-3 and TRBJ2-1; 9 bases align to TRBD2. Germline loops: CDR1 SGHNT, CDR2 YENEEA. The J segment lost 7 bases and the V segment lost 4 bases, leaving 8 bases of the junction unmatched. The CDR3 is made up of 15 amino acids. CDR3 sequence: CASSWSSGSQNEQFF. CDR3 coding DNA: TGTGCCAGCAGCTGGAGTAGCGGGAGTCAGAATGAGCAGTTCTTC. The variable domain in full, with the rest retrieved from reference TRBV11-3 and TRBJ2-1, is EAGVVQSPRYKIIEKKQPVAFWCNPISGHNTLYWYLQNLGQGPELLIRYENEEAVDDSQLPKDRFSAERLKGVDSTLKIQPAELGDSAVYLCASSWSSGSQNEQFFGPGTRLTVL.

This clone was counted a few times. Other DNA sequences in the same sample also yield this CDR3. The chain is built from TRBV6-1 and TRBJ2-7, with D perhaps TRBD1 or TRBD2 (5 bases each). Per germline, CDR1 MNHNS and CDR2 SASEGT. Trimming removed 0 bases at V and 9 bases at J, with 15 bases between. This CDR3 spans 14 amino acids. The CDR3 is CASSEAHGGGGQYF. The CDR3 bases are TGTGCCAGCAGTGAAGCACACGGTGGGGGTGGGCAGTACTTC.

This clone occurred a few times. This chain joins TRBV2 and TRBJ1-2, with D possibly matching TRBD1 (6 bases). Trimming shortened V by 4 bases and J by 1 base, and 10 bases separated the two germline ends. CDR1 SNHLY and CDR2 FYNNEI come from the germline V gene. The CDR3 runs 14 residues. CDR3 protein: CASSGNRDNYGYTF. As DNA, the CDR3 is TGTGCCAGCAGTGGGAACAGGGATAACTATGGCTACACCTTC.

The chain is built from TRBV27 and TRBJ2-3; 8 positions match TRBD1. J gave up 2 bases and V 0 bases, and 7 bases lay outside the gene matches. The CDR3 spans 17 residues. Germline CDR1 and CDR2: MNHEY and SMNVEV (reference sequence). The CDR3 here is CASSLSRTGNPTDTQYF. Written as DNA, the CDR3 is TGTGCCAGCAGTTTATCTAGGACAGGGAACCCCACAGATACGCAGTATTTT.